Sequencing of this T cell receptor (beta chain) was carried out in a study of blood T cell repertoires in COVID-19. Study at large: The origin of the acute and convalescent COVID-19 samples was the United States, Italy and Spain.

Generated by immunoSEQ multiplex PCR, the TCRdb table keeps only in-frame clones and is missing some. The sample includes 55,000 to 80,000 clones, approximately 88% of them seen just once. The CDR3 length is 15 residues. Trimming stripped 1 base from V and 1 base from J, with 10 bases between. Germline V gives CDR1 MGHRA, CDR2 YSYEKL. This clonotype was sampled from a human donor in a cohort sampled during active COVID-19. Sequences were obtained from peripheral blood. This chain uses TRBV4-1 with TRBJ1-2; D unclear. As DNA, the CDR3 is TGCGCCAGCAGCCAAGCTCCAGGCCTTAACTATGGCTACACCTTC. Protein: CASSQAPGLNYGYTF.